Listed below are T cell receptor beta chains from one sample, sequenced in a study of spatial heterogeneity in lung cancer. TCRdb processed the 5' RACE reads anew with MiXCR; each CDR3 protein has one entry. The sample has approximately 22,000 distinct CDR3 sequences, 4.5% to 7% seen once. The sample consisted of PBMCs, taken at surgery. The origin of the receptors is a male donor with early-stage non-small cell lung cancer. Each CDR3 is given without its conserved first and last residue. A D gene is named only where the DNA matches it firmly.

>TRBD1|TRBJ1-1|TRBV28
ASSQLSGTAYTEAF
>.|TRBJ2-1|TRBV7-8
ASSPRFRLARGVINEQF
>TRBD2|TRBJ2-1|TRBV7-2
ASSQDGTSGLYNEQF
>.|TRBJ2-5|TRBV7-2
ASSSAGQGGETQY
>.|TRBJ2-1|TRBV29-1
SVPRGNEQF
>.|TRBJ2-7|TRBV28
ASRGPSSYEQY
>.|TRBJ2-5|TRBV18
ASSEQETQY
>TRBD1|TRBJ1-2|TRBV5-6
ASSGEGQGHGYT
>.|TRBJ2-3|TRBV7-2
ASSLFSDTQY
>TRBD2|TRBJ2-1|TRBV4-3
ASSQDLITSASYNEQF
>.|TRBJ2-3|TRBV7-9
ASSLYRSDTQY
>TRBD1|TRBJ2-7|TRBV7-6
ASSQPDRGGEQY
>.|TRBJ2-3|TRBV24-1
ATSPILEDTTDTQY
>.|TRBJ2-7|TRBV7-6
ASSALASSSYEQY
>TRBD2|TRBJ2-3|TRBV7-2
ASSYLSGTTFSTDTQY
>.|TRBJ1-5|TRBV20-1
SAGGRGNQPQH
>.|TRBJ2-3|TRBV7-9
ASSAGQPADTQY
>.|TRBJ1-5|TRBV28
ASSLGREGGYSNQPQH
>.|TRBJ1-1|TRBV5-1
ASSELTDGGTEAF
>.|TRBJ2-3|TRBV18
ASSPPTQADTQY
>.|TRBJ2-1|TRBV6-1
AGRDRARVSGRGYNEQF
>.|TRBJ1-6|TRBV29-1
SVKTGDGIYSPLH
>.|TRBJ1-1|TRBV28
ATWGGSYGNTEAF
>TRBD1|TRBJ2-7|TRBV7-9
ASSSPRQGYPYEQY